These T cell receptor beta chains were read from a single sample in a study of memory CD4+ T cells and cytomegalovirus serostatus. Sequencing used immunoSEQ multiplex PCR; TCRdb keeps in-frame clones, though not all of them. The sample yields roughly 76,000 clones, just under 80% seen once. Material for sequencing was memory CD4+ T cells from blood. These receptors came from an adult in good health and CMV-seropositive. Each CDR3 is given with its conserved first and last residue. A D gene is named only where the DNA matches it firmly. Size values are once, few and many counts, or a class for expanded clones, and some rows have none.

J | V | size | D | DNA | CDR3
TRBJ2-7 | TRBV5-1 | - | TRBD1 | TGCGCCAGCAGCGTACGGACAGGGGAGCCCGAGCAGTACTTC | CASSVRTGEPEQYF
TRBJ1-1 | TRBV5-1 | - | - | TGCGCCAGCAAGGTAGGGACGGAGACTGAAGCTTTCTTT | CASKVGTETEAFF
TRBJ2-2 | TRBV30 | - | - | TGTGCCTGGAGTCTAAACTTTTTTCGAGTTACCGGGGAGCTGTTTTTT | CAWSLNFFRVTGELFF
TRBJ2-6 | TRBV7-9 | - | TRBD1 | TGTGCCAGCAGCCATACAGGGGGCGCTTCTGGGGCCAACGTCCTGACTTTC | CASSHTGGASGANVLTF
TRBJ2-5 | TRBV28 | once | - | TGTGCCAGCAGTTTATCGGAGGGGTGGAGGGGGACCCAGTACTTC | CASSLSEGWRGTQYF
TRBJ2-6 | TRBV7-2 | - | - | TGTGCCAGCAGCTTAAACCAGGTACCGTCCTCTGGGGCCAACGTCCTGACTTTC | CASSLNQVPSSGANVLTF
TRBJ1-1 | TRBV7-9 | - | - | TGTGCCAGCAGCTTAGTTCCAGGGCGGACTGAAGCTTTCTTT | CASSLVPGRTEAFF
TRBJ1-1 | TRBV2 | few | - | TGTGCCAGCAGTGAAGAGGTAGCGGACCGCGAAGCTTTCTTT | CASSEEVADREAFF
TRBJ2-5 | TRBV18 | - | - | TGTGCCAGCTCCGGGGAGGAGACCCAGTACTTC | CASSGEETQYF
TRBJ1-1 | TRBV19 | - | TRBD1 | TGTGCCAGTAGTATAACGGGACAGGGGGACACTGAAGCTTTCTTT | CASSITGQGDTEAFF
TRBJ2-1 | TRBV11-3 | - | - | TGTGCCAGCAGCTTTATATTACAGGGAGATACTAGCCGGCAGTTCTTC | CASSFILQGDTSRQFF
TRBJ1-1 | TRBV30 | - | TRBD1 | TGTGCCTGGCTGGGGGACAGTCTTAACACTGAAGCTTTCTTT | CAWLGDSLNTEAFF
TRBJ1-2 | TRBV10-3 | few | - | TGTGCCATCAGGAATCAGGGAAGTAGGGGCTACACCTTC | CAIRNQGSRGYTF
TRBJ1-2 | TRBV7-9 | - | - | TGTGCCAGCAGCATATATGGCTACACCTTC | CASSIYGYTF
TRBJ1-1 | TRBV19 | - | - | TGTGCCAGTAGTATAAATTTGGACACTGAAGCTTTCTTT | CASSINLDTEAFF
TRBJ1-4 | TRBV18 | - | - | TGTGCCAGCTCACCGGTTACAGGGACCTATGAAAAACTGTTTTTT | CASSPVTGTYEKLFF
TRBJ1-3 | TRBV10-3 | - | TRBD1 | TGTGCCATCAGAAGGACAGGGGGCTACTCTGGAAACACCATATATTTT | CAIRRTGGYSGNTIYF
TRBJ1-1 | TRBV18 | - | - | TGTGCCAGCTCACCATTTCAGAACACTGAAGCTTTCTTT | CASSPFQNTEAFF
TRBJ2-2 | TRBV5-1 | - | - | TGCGCCAGCACCAAGGCTATCGGCGGGGAGCTGTTTTTT | CASTKAIGGELFF
TRBJ2-1 | TRBV15 | - | TRBD1 | TGTGCCACCAGCAGATCACAGGGGCCGGACAATGAGCAGTTCTTC | CATSRSQGPDNEQFF
TRBJ2-2 | TRBV28 | - | TRBD2 | TGTGCCAGCCTTGGGGGAGGGAGCACCGGGGAGCTGTTTTTT | CASLGGGSTGELFF
TRBJ2-7 | TRBV6-5 | - | - | TGTGCCAGCAGCCGACCGTCGACAAGAGACGAGCAGTACTTC | CASSRPSTRDEQYF
TRBJ2-1 | TRBV5-1 | - | - | TGCGCCAGCAGCCGCCATCGAGGTGAGCAGTTCTTC | CASSRHRGEQFF
TRBJ1-2 | TRBV5-1 | few | TRBD1 | TGCGCCAGCAGCCCGGACGGGACAGACTATGGCTACACCTTC | CASSPDGTDYGYTF
TRBJ2-6 | TRBV5-6 | - | - | TGTGCCAGCAGCCGGGCGGGAAGCTCTGGGGCCAACGTCCTGACTTTC | CASSRAGSSGANVLTF
TRBJ2-2 | TRBV5-1 | once | TRBD1 | TGCGCCAGCAGCTTAACAGGGGTCACCGGGGAGCTGTTTTTT | CASSLTGVTGELFF
TRBJ1-1 | TRBV14 | - | - | TGTGCCAGCAGCCAAGATCTCAGCACTGAAGCTTTCTTT | CASSQDLSTEAFF
TRBJ1-1 | TRBV30 | - | - | TGTGCCTGGACACGGACAGTCATGAACACTGAAGCTTTCTTT | CAWTRTVMNTEAFF
TRBJ2-2 | TRBV25-1 | - | - | TGTGCCAGCAGTGGGGCCTTGTCCACGGTCCCCGGGGAGCTGTTTTTT | CASSGALSTVPGELFF
TRBJ2-1 | TRBV7-2 | few | TRBD2 | TGTGCCAGCAGCTTAAGCGGGAGCATGTCGGATGAGCAGTTCTTC | CASSLSGSMSDEQFF
TRBJ2-7 | TRBV29-1 | - | - | TGCAGCGCCGAGATCCGGGAGGAGCAGTACTTC | CSAEIREEQYF
TRBJ1-2 | TRBV5-4 | - | - | TGTGCCAGCAGCTTGCCCGGTCGGGGGATGGGGGGCTACACCTTC | CASSLPGRGMGGYTF
TRBJ2-2 | TRBV5-4 | - | - | TGTGCCAGCAGCATCATCGGGCCCCCCGGGGAGCTGTTTTTT | CASSIIGPPGELFF
TRBJ1-5 | TRBV2 | few | - | TGTGCCAGCAGTGAAGTCCCCAGGGATCAGCCCCAGCATTTT | CASSEVPRDQPQHF
TRBJ1-2 | TRBV7-2 | - | - | TGTGCCAGCAGCTTAGGGAGGGGATATGGCTACACCTTC | CASSLGRGYGYTF
TRBJ2-3 | TRBV28 | - | - | TGTGCCAGCAGTTTTGGGGGAATCGGCGGAATCACAGATACGCAGTATTTT | CASSFGGIGGITDTQYF
TRBJ1-5 | TRBV6-1 | - | - | TGTGCCAGCACTGTCCAGGACAGCAATCAGCCCCAGCATTTT | CASTVQDSNQPQHF
TRBJ2-7 | TRBV6-1 | - | TRBD1 | TGTGCCACCTCATACTCCGACAGGGACGGCGAGCAGTACTTC | CATSYSDRDGEQYF
TRBJ2-7 | TRBV19 | - | TRBD1 | TGTGCCAGTAGTGCCTCGAAGTGGGGACAGGGTCCCTACGAGCAGTACTTC | CASSASKWGQGPYEQYF
TRBJ1-5 | TRBV6-1 | - | - | TGTGCCAGCAGAGGGTCCAATAGCAATCAGCCCCAGCATTTT | CASRGSNSNQPQHF
TRBJ1-1 | TRBV25-1 | - | TRBD1 | TGTGCCAGCAGTGAATGGACAGGGGGTGAAGCTTTCTTT | CASSEWTGGEAFF
TRBJ1-3 | TRBV21-1 | - | - | - | CASSKGGVGPGNTIYF
TRBJ2-3 | TRBV4-1 | - | TRBD2 | TGCGCCAGCAGCCAAGATCTAGGTCGGGGACTAGGGTACACAGATACGCAGTATTTT | CASSQDLGRGLGYTDTQYF
TRBJ2-1 | TRBV5-4 | - | TRBD2 | TGTGCCAGCAGCTTGGGTGCGGGGGGGGCCAATGAGCAGTTCTTC | CASSLGAGGANEQFF
TRBJ1-3 | TRBV2 | - | - | TGTGCCAGCACTACTGGAGGGGCTGGAAACACCATATATTTT | CASTTGGAGNTIYF
TRBJ2-3 | TRBV10-3 | - | - | TGTGCCATCAGTGAGGGGAGGAGAAGCACAGATACGCAGTATTTT | CAISEGRRSTDTQYF
TRBJ2-2 | TRBV30 | once | TRBD2 | TGTGCCTGGAGTGTACGGGGACTAGCGTTCACCGGGGAGCTGTTTTTT | CAWSVRGLAFTGELFF
TRBJ1-1 | TRBV18 | few | - | TGTGCCAGCTCACCACTGGGGGGCGCGGGCACTGAAGCTTTCTTT | CASSPLGGAGTEAFF
TRBJ2-2 | TRBV28 | - | TRBD2 | TGTGCCAGCAGTTGGGGACTAGCAGCGAACACCGGGGAGCTGTTTTTT | CASSWGLAANTGELFF
TRBJ2-2 | TRBV7-2 | - | TRBD2 | TGTGCCAGCAGCTTAGCTGGGGGGGCCGGGGAGCTGTTTTTT | CASSLAGGAGELFF
TRBJ1-1 | TRBV30 | once | - | TGTGCCTGGAGTTTGTCTCTCGGACTCACTGAAGCTTTCTTT | CAWSLSLGLTEAFF